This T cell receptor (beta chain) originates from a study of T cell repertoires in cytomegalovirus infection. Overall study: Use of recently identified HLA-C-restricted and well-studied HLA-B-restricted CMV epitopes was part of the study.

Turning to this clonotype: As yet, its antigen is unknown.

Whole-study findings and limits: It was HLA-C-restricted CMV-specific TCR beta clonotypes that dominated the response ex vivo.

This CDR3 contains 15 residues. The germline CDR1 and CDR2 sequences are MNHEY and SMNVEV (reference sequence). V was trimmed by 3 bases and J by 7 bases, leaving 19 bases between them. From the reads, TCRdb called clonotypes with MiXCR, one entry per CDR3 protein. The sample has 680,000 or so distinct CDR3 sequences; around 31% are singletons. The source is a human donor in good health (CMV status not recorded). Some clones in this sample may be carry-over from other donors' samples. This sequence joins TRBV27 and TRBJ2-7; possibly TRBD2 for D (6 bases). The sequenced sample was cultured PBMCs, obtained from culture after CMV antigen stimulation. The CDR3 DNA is TGTGCCAGCAGTTTGGGTCATGACACCGCGGGGGAGCAGTACTTC. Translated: CASSLGHDTAGEQYF.